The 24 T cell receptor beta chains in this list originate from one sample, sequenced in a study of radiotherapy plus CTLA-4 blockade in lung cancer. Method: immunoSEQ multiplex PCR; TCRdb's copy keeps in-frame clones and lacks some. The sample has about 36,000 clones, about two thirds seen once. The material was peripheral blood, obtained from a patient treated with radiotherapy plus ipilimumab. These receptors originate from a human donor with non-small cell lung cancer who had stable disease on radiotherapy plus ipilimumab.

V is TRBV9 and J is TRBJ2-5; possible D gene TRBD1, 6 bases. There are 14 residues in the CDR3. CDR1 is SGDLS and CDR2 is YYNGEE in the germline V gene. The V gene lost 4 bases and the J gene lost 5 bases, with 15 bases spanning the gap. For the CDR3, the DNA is TGTGCCAGCAGCCAACAGGGTTGGTTCGAGACCCAGTACTTC. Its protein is CASSQQGWFETQYF.

The CDR3 loop is CASSRLGSNQPQHF. The CDR3 nucleotides read TGTGCCAGCAGCCGACTGGGTAGCAATCAGCCCCAGCATTTT. This chain links TRBV27 with TRBJ1-5; D is unclear. This CDR3 region has 14 residues. CDR1 MNHEY and CDR2 SMNVEV come from the germline V gene (reference sequence). V dropped 6 bases and J dropped 0 bases, with 9 bases sitting between them.

The CDR3 reads CASSQDSRGGEKLFF. CDR3 DNA: TGCGCCAGCAGCCAAGATTCTAGGGGAGGTGAAAAACTGTTTTTT. The V call is TRBV4-3, the J call TRBJ1-4, with D possibly matching TRBD1 (5 bases). The CDR3 loop spans 15 amino acids. Trimming took 0 bases from V and 7 from J, leaving 12 bases between them. Germline values: CDR1 LGHNA, CDR2 YSLEER.

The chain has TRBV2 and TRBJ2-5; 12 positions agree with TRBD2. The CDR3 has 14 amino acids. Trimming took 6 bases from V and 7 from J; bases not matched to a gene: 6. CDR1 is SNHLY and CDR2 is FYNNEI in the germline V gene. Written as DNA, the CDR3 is TGTGCCAGCAGCGGCTCGACTAGCGGGGGGACCCAGTACTTC. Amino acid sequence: CASSGSTSGGTQYF. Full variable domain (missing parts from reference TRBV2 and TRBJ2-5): EPEVTQTPSHQVTQMGQEVILRCVPISNHLYFYWYRQILGQKVEFLVSFYNNEISEKSEIFDDQFSVERPDGSNFTLKIRSTKLEDSAMYFCASSGSTSGGTQYFGPGTRLLVL.

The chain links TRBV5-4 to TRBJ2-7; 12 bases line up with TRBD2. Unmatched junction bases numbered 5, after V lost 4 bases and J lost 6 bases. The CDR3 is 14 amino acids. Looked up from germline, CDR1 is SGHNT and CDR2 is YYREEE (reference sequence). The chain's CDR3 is CASSRLAGEGEQYF. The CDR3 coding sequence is TGTGCCAGCAGCAGACTAGCGGGGGAGGGCGAGCAGTACTTC.

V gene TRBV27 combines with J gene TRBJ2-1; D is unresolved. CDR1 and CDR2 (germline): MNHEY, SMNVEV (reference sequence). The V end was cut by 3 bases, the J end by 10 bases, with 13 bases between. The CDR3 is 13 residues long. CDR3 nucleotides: TGTGCCAGCAGTTTGCCCGGGTTTGGGGAGCAGTTCTTC. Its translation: CASSLPGFGEQFF.

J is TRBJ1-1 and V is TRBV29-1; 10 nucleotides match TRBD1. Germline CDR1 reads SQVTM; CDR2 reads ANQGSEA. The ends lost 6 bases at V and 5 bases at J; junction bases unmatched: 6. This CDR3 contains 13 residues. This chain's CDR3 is CSVVTGGDTEAFF. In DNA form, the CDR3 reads TGCAGCGTCGTGACAGGGGGCGATACTGAAGCTTTCTTT.

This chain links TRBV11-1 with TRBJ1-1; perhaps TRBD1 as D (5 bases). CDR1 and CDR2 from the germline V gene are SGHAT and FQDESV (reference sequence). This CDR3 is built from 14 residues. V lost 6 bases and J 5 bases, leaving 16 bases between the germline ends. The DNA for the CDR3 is TGTGCCAGCAGGTTGGGGGGTAGAGGGACTGAAGCTTTCTTT. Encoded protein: CASRLGGRGTEAFF. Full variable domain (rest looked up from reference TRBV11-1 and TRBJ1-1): EAEVAQSPRYKITEKSQAVAFWCDPISGHATLYWYRQILGQGPELLVQFQDESVVDDSQLPKDRFSAERLKGVDSTLKIQPAELGDSAMYLCASRLGGRGTEAFFGQGTRLTVV.

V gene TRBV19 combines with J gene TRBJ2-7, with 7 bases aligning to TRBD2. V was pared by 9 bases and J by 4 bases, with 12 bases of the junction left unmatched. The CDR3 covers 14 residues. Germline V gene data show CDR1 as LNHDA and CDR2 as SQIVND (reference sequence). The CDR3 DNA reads TGTGCCAGCAGGAGCGTTGGGGGGGGTTACGAGCAGTACTTC. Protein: CASRSVGGGYEQYF. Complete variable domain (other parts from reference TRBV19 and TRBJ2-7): DGGITQSPKYLFRKEGQNVTLSCEQNLNHDAMYWYRQDPGQGLRLIYYSQIVNDFQKGDIAEGYSVSREKKESFPLTVTSAQKNPTAFYLCASRSVGGGYEQYFGPGTRLTVT.

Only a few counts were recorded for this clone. CDR3 region: CASSLVAGDSYEQYF. The DNA of the CDR3 is TGTGCCAGCAGCTTAGTTGCAGGGGATTCCTACGAGCAGTACTTC. The chain couples TRBV7-8 to TRBJ2-7, with a weak D call TRBD1 (6 bases). V dropped 1 base and J dropped 1 base, with 11 bases sitting between them. This CDR3 has 15 amino acids. Germline CDR1 reads SGHVS; CDR2 reads FQNEAQ.

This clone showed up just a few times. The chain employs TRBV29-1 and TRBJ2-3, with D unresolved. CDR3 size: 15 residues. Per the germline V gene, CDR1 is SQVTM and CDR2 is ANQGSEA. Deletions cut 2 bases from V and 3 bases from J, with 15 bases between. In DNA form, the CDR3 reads TGCAGCGTTGAAAAATCAGGCTACGGTACAGATACGCAGTATTTT. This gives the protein CSVEKSGYGTDTQYF.

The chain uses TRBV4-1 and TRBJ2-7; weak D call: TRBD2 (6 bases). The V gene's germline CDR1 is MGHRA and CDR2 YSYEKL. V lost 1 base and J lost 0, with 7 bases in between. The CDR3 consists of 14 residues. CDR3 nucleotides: TGCGCCAGCAGCCAAGGCGGGGTCTCCTACGAGCAGTACTTC. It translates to CASSQGGVSYEQYF.

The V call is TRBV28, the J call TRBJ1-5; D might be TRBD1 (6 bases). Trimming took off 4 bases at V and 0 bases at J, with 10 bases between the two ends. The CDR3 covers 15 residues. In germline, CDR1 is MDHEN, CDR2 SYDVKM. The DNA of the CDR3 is TGTGCCAGCAGTTCGGCGGGGGCTAGCAATCAGCCCCAGCATTTT. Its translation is CASSSAGASNQPQHF.

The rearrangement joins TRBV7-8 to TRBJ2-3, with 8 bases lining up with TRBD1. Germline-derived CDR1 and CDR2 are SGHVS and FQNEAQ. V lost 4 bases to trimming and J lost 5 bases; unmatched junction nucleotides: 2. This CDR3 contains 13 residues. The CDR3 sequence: CASSYGQGDTQYF. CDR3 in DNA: TGTGCCAGCAGCTATGGACAGGGAGATACGCAGTATTTT.

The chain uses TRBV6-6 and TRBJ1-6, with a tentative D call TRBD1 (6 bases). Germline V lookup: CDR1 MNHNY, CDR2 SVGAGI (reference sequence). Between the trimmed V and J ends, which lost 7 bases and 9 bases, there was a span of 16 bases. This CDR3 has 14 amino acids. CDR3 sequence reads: CASNLQGSRSPLHF. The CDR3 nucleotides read TGTGCCAGCAACCTACAGGGTTCTCGTTCACCCCTCCACTTT.

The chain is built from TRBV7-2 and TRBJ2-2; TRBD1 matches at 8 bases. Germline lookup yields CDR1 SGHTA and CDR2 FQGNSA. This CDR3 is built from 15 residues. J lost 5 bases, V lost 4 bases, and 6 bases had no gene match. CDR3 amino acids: CASSYLDRVTGELFF. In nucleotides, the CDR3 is TGTGCCAGCAGCTATCTGGACAGGGTGACCGGGGAGCTGTTTTTT. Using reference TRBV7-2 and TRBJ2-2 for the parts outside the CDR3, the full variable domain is GAGVSQSPSNKVTEKGKDVELRCDPISGHTALYWYRQSLGQGLEFLIYFQGNSAPDKSGLPSDRFSAERTGGSVSTLTIQRTQQEDSAVYLCASSYLDRVTGELFFGEGSRLTVL.

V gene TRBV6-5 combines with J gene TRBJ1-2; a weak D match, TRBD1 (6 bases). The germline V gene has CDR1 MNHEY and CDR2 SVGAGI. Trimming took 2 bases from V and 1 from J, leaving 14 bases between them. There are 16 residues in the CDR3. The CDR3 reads CASSYASGAFNYGYTF. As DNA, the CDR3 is TGTGCCAGCAGTTACGCGTCAGGGGCGTTTAACTATGGCTACACCTTC.

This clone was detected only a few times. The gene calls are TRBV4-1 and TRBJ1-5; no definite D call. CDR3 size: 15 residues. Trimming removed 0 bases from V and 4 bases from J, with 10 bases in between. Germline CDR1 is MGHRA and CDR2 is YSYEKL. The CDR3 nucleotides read TGCGCCAGCAGCCAAGATCAGTCCAGAAATCAGCCCCAGCATTTT. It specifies CASSQDQSRNQPQHF.

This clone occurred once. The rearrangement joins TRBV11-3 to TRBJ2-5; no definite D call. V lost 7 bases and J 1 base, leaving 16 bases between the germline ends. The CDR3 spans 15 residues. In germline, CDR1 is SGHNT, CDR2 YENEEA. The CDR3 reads CASTPASRVQETQYF. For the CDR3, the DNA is TGTGCCAGCACGCCAGCCTCCCGGGTCCAAGAGACCCAGTACTTC.

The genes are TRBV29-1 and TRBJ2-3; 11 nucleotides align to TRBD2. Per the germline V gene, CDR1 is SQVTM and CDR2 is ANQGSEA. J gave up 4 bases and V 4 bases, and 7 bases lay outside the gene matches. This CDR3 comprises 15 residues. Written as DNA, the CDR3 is TGCAGCGTTGTGGGGCTAGCGGGGGGACCAGATACGCAGTATTTT. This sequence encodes CSVVGLAGGPDTQYF.

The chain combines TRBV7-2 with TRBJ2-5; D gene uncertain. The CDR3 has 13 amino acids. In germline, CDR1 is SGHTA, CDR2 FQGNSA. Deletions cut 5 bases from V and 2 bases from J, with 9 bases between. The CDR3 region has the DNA TGTGCCAGCAGCACCCGACTTCAAGAGACCCAGTACTTC. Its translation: CASSTRLQETQYF.

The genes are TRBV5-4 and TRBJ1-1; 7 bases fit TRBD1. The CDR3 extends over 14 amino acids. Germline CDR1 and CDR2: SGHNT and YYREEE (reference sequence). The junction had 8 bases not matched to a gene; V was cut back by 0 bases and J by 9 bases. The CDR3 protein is CASSLASTGWKAFF. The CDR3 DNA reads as TGTGCCAGCAGCTTGGCGTCGACAGGGTGGAAAGCTTTCTTT.

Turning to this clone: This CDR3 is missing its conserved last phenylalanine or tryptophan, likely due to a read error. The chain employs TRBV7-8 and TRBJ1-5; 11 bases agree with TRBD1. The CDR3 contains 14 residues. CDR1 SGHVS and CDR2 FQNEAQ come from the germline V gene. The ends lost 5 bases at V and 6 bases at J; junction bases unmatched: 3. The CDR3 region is CASSIGQGAQPQHL. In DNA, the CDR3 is TGTGCCAGCAGCATAGGACAGGGGGCTCAGCCCCAGCATCTT.

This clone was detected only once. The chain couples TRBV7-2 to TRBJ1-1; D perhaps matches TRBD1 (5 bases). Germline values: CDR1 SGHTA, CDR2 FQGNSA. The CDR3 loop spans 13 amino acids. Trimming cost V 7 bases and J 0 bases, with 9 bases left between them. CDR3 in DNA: TGTGCCAGCATGGTCAGGGTGAACACTGAAGCTTTCTTT. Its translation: CASMVRVNTEAFF.